This T cell receptor beta chain was retrieved from a study of blood T cell repertoires in COVID-19. Study-wide context: The samples span acute and convalescent COVID-19 from the United States, Italy and Spain.

Participants classified as exposed had met a COVID-19 case within 2 weeks before study entry. Libraries were prepared by immunoSEQ multiplex PCR; TCRdb keeps only in-frame clonotypes and omits some of them. The sample has about 190,000 clones, roughly 84% seen once. This clonotype was obtained from a woman in her 30s who had been exposed to COVID-19. Sequenced input: PBMCs or T cells enriched from blood (not recorded which).

As DNA, the CDR3 is TGTGCCAGCTCAATATTCGAAGCCACAGATACGCAGTATTTT. Amino acid sequence: CASSIFEATDTQYF. The J gene is TRBJ2-3, the V gene TRBV18; D not certain. V lost 5 bases, J lost 2 bases, and 11 bases lay in between. The germline V gene encodes CDR1 KGHSH and CDR2 LQKENI. CDR3 length: 14 residues.